The following is a TCR beta chain sequence with its context. Its antigen is unknown. Sequenced by immunoSEQ multiplex PCR; TCRdb stores in-frame clones only, minus some. The sample contains roughly 30,000 clones, 94% of which appear only once. This CDR3 is 15 amino acids long. The germline V gene has CDR1 SGHTA and CDR2 FQGNSA. V trimming: 4 bases; J trimming: 4 bases; junction bases outside the gene matches: 8. This sample was included in a study of lymphopenia after photon versus proton radiotherapy. Findings and limits, study-wide: Photon-treated patients lost naive T cells and TCR diversity; proton-treated stayed stable.

The chain is built from TRBV7-2 and TRBJ1-2; 8 nucleotides line up with TRBD1. The origin of this receptor is a woman in her forties or fifties with cholangiocarcinoma. The sequences come from peripheral blood, collected from a patient treated with photon-based radiotherapy. The CDR3: CASSYEPGGIYGYTF. Written as DNA, the CDR3 is TGTGCCAGCAGCTACGAGCCAGGGGGCATCTATGGCTACACCTTC.